This TCR beta chain was captured by sequencing in a study of blood T cell repertoires in COVID-19. The assay was immunoSEQ multiplex PCR, and TCRdb's table has in-frame clones only and misses some. The repertoire holds around 150,000 clones, with 84% as singletons. The CDR3 is made up of 15 amino acids. The V gene's germline CDR1 is LNHDA and CDR2 SQIVND (reference sequence). Trimming took 4 bases from V and 6 from J, leaving 17 bases between them. The material sequenced was peripheral blood. The chain couples TRBV19 to TRBJ2-3; tentative D call: TRBD1 (5 bases). This TCR came from a human donor in a cohort sampled during active COVID-19. The CDR3, as DNA: TGTGCCAGTAGTACCTCCAGGAGCCCAGGGGATACGCAGTATTTT. Its translation: CASSTSRSPGDTQYF.